This entry is about one TCR beta chain. Its antigen is not known. This sample is drawn from a study of T-cell reconstitution after alpha-beta-depleted transplantation in children. TCRbeta library preparation incorporated unique molecular identifiers. TCRdb re-called the PCR reads with MiXCR, one entry per CDR3 protein. The sample consists of 330,000 or so distinct CDR3 sequences, about 9.5% of them appearing once. General observations from the study: Reportedly, alpha-beta T cells present about two months post-transplant originated from several hundred expanded clones of graft origin.

The CDR3 spans 13 residues. CDR1 is DFQATT, CDR2 SNEGSKA, per germline (reference sequence). V lost 2 bases to trimming and J lost 4 bases; unmatched junction nucleotides: 4. This clonotype was sampled from a boy in the first two years of life with acute myeloid leukemia, due to receive a stem cell transplant. This sample comprised PBMCs, obtained before TCRalphabeta/CD19-depleted stem cell transplant. V is TRBV20-1 and J is TRBJ2-7; 8 bases are a match to TRBD1. In DNA, the CDR3 is TGCAGTGCTAGACCCCGGACAGGGTACGAGCAGTACTTC. Its translation is CSARPRTGYEQYF.